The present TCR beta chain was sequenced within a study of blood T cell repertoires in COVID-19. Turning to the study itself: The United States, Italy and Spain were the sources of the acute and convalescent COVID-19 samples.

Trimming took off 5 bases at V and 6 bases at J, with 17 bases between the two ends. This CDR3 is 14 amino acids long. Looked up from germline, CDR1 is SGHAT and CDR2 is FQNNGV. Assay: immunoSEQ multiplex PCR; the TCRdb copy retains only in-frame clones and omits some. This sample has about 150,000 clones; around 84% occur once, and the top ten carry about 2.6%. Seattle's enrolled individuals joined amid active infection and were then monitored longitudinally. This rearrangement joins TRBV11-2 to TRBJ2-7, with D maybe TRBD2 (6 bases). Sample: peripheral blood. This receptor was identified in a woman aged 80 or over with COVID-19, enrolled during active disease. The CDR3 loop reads CASSPIAGTPEQYF. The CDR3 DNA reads TGTGCCAGCAGCCCCATCGCGGGGACTCCCGAGCAGTACTTC.